This TCR beta chain was documented in a study of cytomegalovirus exposure and HLA in healthy donors. Clones were sequenced by immunoSEQ multiplex PCR, and TCRdb holds only the in-frame ones, with some missing. The sample includes approximately 200,000 clones, roughly 82% of them seen just once. The CDR3 is 15 amino acids. The V and J ends lost 6 bases and 2 bases respectively, with 17 bases between them. Germline CDR1 and CDR2: SGDLS and YYNGEE. Study results and caveats: Altogether, 164 TCR beta chains were recorded as cytomegalovirus-associated. Per published reports, the classifier diagnosed cytomegalovirus status with high specificity and sensitivity. Subsequent analysis showed first-cohort TCR clusters tending to co-occur in approximately 120 validation repertoires.

A remark on this clone: Its antigen is not known.

V gene TRBV9 combines with J gene TRBJ1-2; D gene ambiguous. This TCR came from a young woman in good health and CMV-seropositive. The sequenced sample consisted of PBMCs. CDR3: CASTGLGVLNYGYTF. The CDR3 DNA follows: TGTGCCAGCACCGGTCTAGGTGTGTTGAACTATGGCTACACCTTC.